This paragraph reports one T cell receptor beta chain. Its matching antigen is unknown. This record comes from a study of T cell responses to AZD1222 COVID-19 vaccine. General observations from the study: The CD4 TCRs associated with vaccination extended across spike and predominated at 160-218 and 743-854.

The data were produced by immunoSEQ multiplex PCR, yet TCRdb's version contains in-frame clones alone and is incomplete. This sample yields 100,000 or so clones, of which less than 90% are seen a single time; 15% to 20% belongs to the top ten. The receptor comes from an adult in good health. Sequences were derived from peripheral blood, sampled on day 0 of AZD1222 vaccination.

CDR3 DNA sequence: TGTGCCAGCAGCCGGGGCCAGGGGTTGGACTATGGCTACACCTTC. Translated, it gives CASSRGQGLDYGYTF. The rearrangement joins TRBV5-8 to TRBJ1-2, with a tentative D call TRBD1 (6 bases). Trimming removed 4 bases from V and 3 bases from J, with 16 bases in between. In germline, CDR1 is SGHTS, CDR2 YDEGEE. This CDR3 has 15 residues.